The rows below give T cell receptor beta chains drawn from one sample of a study of blood T cell repertoires in COVID-19. Assay: immunoSEQ multiplex PCR; the TCRdb copy retains only in-frame clones and omits some. The table has 200,000 to 250,000 clones, almost 85% seen once; the top ten hold more than 2%. The sample taken for sequencing was peripheral blood. All receptors come from a woman aged 70 to 79 with COVID-19, enrolled during active disease. Each CDR3 is given with its conserved first and last residue. Each record gives: CDR3 DNA, CDR3 protein, CDR3 length, clone size, D gene, J gene, V gene. A D gene is named only where the DNA matches it firmly. The size field is filled for only some rows; it gives once, few, many or a size class.

CDR3 DNA: TGTGCCAGCAGTCTATCGACAACCACCGGGGAGCTGTTTTTT
CDR3 protein: CASSLSTTTGELFF
CDR3 length: 14
clone size: -
D gene: -
J gene: TRBJ2-2
V gene: TRBV27

CDR3 DNA: TGTGCCAGTAGTATCCCCTCTTCTCCCGGCGGCACCAAAAACATTCAGTACTTC
CDR3 protein: CASSIPSSPGGTKNIQYF
CDR3 length: 18
clone size: -
D gene: -
J gene: TRBJ2-4
V gene: TRBV19

CDR3 DNA: TGTGCCAGCAGCACACAGGGACGGAACACTGAAGCTTTCTTT
CDR3 protein: CASSTQGRNTEAFF
CDR3 length: 14
clone size: -
D gene: -
J gene: TRBJ1-1
V gene: TRBV7-8

CDR3 DNA: TGTGCCAGCAGCCTCCGTGATGGGAGAGTCACAGATACGCAGTATTTT
CDR3 protein: CASSLRDGRVTDTQYF
CDR3 length: 16
clone size: -
D gene: -
J gene: TRBJ2-3
V gene: TRBV9

CDR3 DNA: TGTGCCAGCAGCCTTTATGGGGCGGCCACTGAAGCTTTCTTT
CDR3 protein: CASSLYGAATEAFF
CDR3 length: 14
clone size: -
D gene: -
J gene: TRBJ1-1
V gene: TRBV27

CDR3 DNA: TGTGCCAGCAGCTTGGGACCGGGGGAAGCCTCTGGAAACACCATATATTTT
CDR3 protein: CASSLGPGEASGNTIYF
CDR3 length: 17
clone size: -
D gene: -
J gene: TRBJ1-3
V gene: TRBV5-8

CDR3 DNA: TGTGCCAGCAGCTCTTACAGGGACAATCAGCCCCAGCATTTT
CDR3 protein: CASSSYRDNQPQHF
CDR3 length: 14
clone size: -
D gene: -
J gene: TRBJ1-5
V gene: TRBV5-8

CDR3 DNA: TGTGCCACCAGTGAGGACGACAGGAATGAGCAGTTCTTC
CDR3 protein: CATSEDDRNEQFF
CDR3 length: 13
clone size: -
D gene: -
J gene: TRBJ2-1
V gene: TRBV24-1

CDR3 DNA: TGTGCCATCAGGCGGGACAGGGGGGAGGCTTTCTTT
CDR3 protein: CAIRRDRGEAFF
CDR3 length: 12
clone size: -
D gene: TRBD1
J gene: TRBJ1-1
V gene: TRBV10-3

CDR3 DNA: TGTGCCAGCAGCCTCACCGACGGGGGGGAGACCCAGTACTTC
CDR3 protein: CASSLTDGGETQYF
CDR3 length: 14
clone size: few
D gene: TRBD2
J gene: TRBJ2-5
V gene: TRBV5-4

CDR3 DNA: TGCAGTGCTAGTTACCCCCTGGGGGGGGCGGACAATGAGCAGTTCTTC
CDR3 protein: CSASYPLGGADNEQFF
CDR3 length: 16
clone size: once
D gene: -
J gene: TRBJ2-1
V gene: TRBV20-1

CDR3 DNA: TGTGCCAGCAGCGTAGCGGGAGGTCCCGCCACCATCTACGAGCAGTACTTC
CDR3 protein: CASSVAGGPATIYEQYF
CDR3 length: 17
clone size: -
D gene: TRBD2
J gene: TRBJ2-7
V gene: TRBV9

CDR3 DNA: TGCAGCGTCGGACAGGGGGCAGTGGACGGCTACACCTTC
CDR3 protein: CSVGQGAVDGYTF
CDR3 length: 13
clone size: -
D gene: TRBD1
J gene: TRBJ1-2
V gene: TRBV29-1

CDR3 DNA: TGTGCTAGCAGCTTAGCGCCGTTCAGACTAGCGGGATCGAATGAGCAGTTCTTC
CDR3 protein: CASSLAPFRLAGSNEQFF
CDR3 length: 18
clone size: -
D gene: TRBD2
J gene: TRBJ2-1
V gene: TRBV7-7

CDR3 DNA: TGTGCCAGCAGCGGCAATTACAGTGCTCGAGGCTACACCTTC
CDR3 protein: CASSGNYSARGYTF
CDR3 length: 14
clone size: -
D gene: -
J gene: TRBJ1-2
V gene: TRBV11-2

CDR3 DNA: TGTGCCAGCAGCGTTTCCATGAACACTGAAGCTTTCTTT
CDR3 protein: CASSVSMNTEAFF
CDR3 length: 13
clone size: -
D gene: -
J gene: TRBJ1-1
V gene: TRBV11-2

CDR3 DNA: TGTGCCAGCAGCGGATCACAGGGGGCGGGTCTTGTGCAGTATTTT
CDR3 protein: CASSGSQGAGLVQYF
CDR3 length: 15
clone size: once
D gene: TRBD1
J gene: TRBJ2-3
V gene: TRBV7-2

CDR3 DNA: TGTGCCAGCAGATCGGACAGGAACACCGGGGAGCTGTTTTTT
CDR3 protein: CASRSDRNTGELFF
CDR3 length: 14
clone size: -
D gene: -
J gene: TRBJ2-2
V gene: TRBV6-5

CDR3 DNA: TGTGCCAGCAGTTACCGCGGGACGAACAAGGTCCTGACTTTC
CDR3 protein: CASSYRGTNKVLTF
CDR3 length: 14
clone size: -
D gene: -
J gene: TRBJ2-6
V gene: TRBV6-5

CDR3 DNA: TGTGCCAGCAGCTTAGATGGAGCGACAGGGGGAAATGAAAAACTGTTTTTT
CDR3 protein: CASSLDGATGGNEKLFF
CDR3 length: 17
clone size: -
D gene: TRBD1
J gene: TRBJ1-4
V gene: TRBV7-2

CDR3 DNA: TGTGCCAGCAGTTACGGGGGGGCGTCCTACAATGAGCAGTTCTTC
CDR3 protein: CASSYGGASYNEQFF
CDR3 length: 15
clone size: -
D gene: -
J gene: TRBJ2-1
V gene: TRBV6-5

CDR3 DNA: TGTGCCAGCAGCGTATGGGGTAGCGGGAGCTCCTACAATGAGCAGTTCTTC
CDR3 protein: CASSVWGSGSSYNEQFF
CDR3 length: 17
clone size: -
D gene: TRBD2
J gene: TRBJ2-1
V gene: TRBV9